The subject of this entry is one TCR beta chain. CDR1 and CDR2 (germline): MDHEN, SYDVKM. The CDR3 length is 14 residues. V was clipped by 5 bases and J by 10 bases; unmatched bases: 9. The sample originates from a study of blood T cell repertoires in COVID-19. Profiling relied on immunoSEQ multiplex PCR, and the TCRdb table lists in-frame clones only, not all of them. The repertoire consists of approximately 150,000 clones, with approximately 81% occurring once and the leading ten covering approximately 7.7%. Source material: PBMCs or T cells enriched from blood (not recorded which). This clonotype was obtained from a woman aged 45-65 years who had recovered from COVID-19. This chain connects TRBV28 to TRBJ1-1; 11 bases are a match to TRBD1. The CDR3 coding sequence is TGTGCCAGCAGTCCCGGACAGGGGGCGAGAGCAGCTTTCTTT. This sequence encodes CASSPGQGARAAFF.